Sequencing of this TCR beta chain was carried out in a study of T cell changes during pregnancy in multiple sclerosis. J was trimmed by 3 bases and V by 7 bases; bases with no gene match: 4. Germline V lookup: CDR1 MNHEY, CDR2 SVGAGI. This CDR3 has 14 residues. Some clones are missing from TCRdb's copy, which holds only in-frame ones; the method was immunoSEQ multiplex PCR. The sample includes more than 50,000 clones, about 94% of them seen just once. The chain couples TRBV6-5 to TRBJ1-1; 11 bases line up with TRBD1. The sequence was obtained from a female donor with multiple sclerosis, enrolled in a pregnancy study. Specimen: CD8+ T cells from peripheral blood mononuclear cells, collected after pregnancy. As DNA, the CDR3 is TGTGCCAGCAACCGGGACAGGGGGTACACTGAAGCTTTCTTT. It specifies CASNRDRGYTEAFF.